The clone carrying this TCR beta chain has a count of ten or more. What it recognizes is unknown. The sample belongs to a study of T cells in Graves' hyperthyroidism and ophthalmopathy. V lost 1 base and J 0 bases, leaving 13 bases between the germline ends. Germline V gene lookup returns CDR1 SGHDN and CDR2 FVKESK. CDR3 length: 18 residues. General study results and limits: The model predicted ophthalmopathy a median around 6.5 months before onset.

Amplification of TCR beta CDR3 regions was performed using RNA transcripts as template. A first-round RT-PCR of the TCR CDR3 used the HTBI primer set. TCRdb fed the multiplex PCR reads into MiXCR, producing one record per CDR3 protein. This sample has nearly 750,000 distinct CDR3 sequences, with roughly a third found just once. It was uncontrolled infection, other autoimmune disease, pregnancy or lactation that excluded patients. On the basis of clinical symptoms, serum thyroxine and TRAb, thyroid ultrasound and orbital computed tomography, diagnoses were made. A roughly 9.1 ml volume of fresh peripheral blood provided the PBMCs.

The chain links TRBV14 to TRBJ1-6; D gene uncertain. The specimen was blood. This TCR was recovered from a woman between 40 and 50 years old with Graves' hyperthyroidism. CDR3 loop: CASSQGGRPSSYNSPLHF. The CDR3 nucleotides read TGTGCCAGCAGCCAAGGAGGTCGGCCGAGCTCCTATAATTCACCCCTCCACTTT.